This TCR beta chain was obtained from a study of T cell repertoires and Cas9 in healthy adults. Germline V lookup: CDR1 LNHDA, CDR2 SQIVND (reference sequence). V was clipped by 3 bases and J by 7 bases, with 10 bases between them. The CDR3 sequence is 13 residues long. Clones were read by immunoSEQ multiplex PCR, and TCRdb kept only the in-frame ones, dropping some. There are about 14,000 clones in the sample; roughly nine tenths occur only once, and 1.5% lies in the top ten. The sample comprised Tregs (CD4+, CD25+, CD127-, CD137-, CD154-) from PBMCs; culture status not recorded. This clonotype was sampled from a human donor in good health. V is TRBV19 and J is TRBJ2-1; D is undetermined. As DNA, the CDR3 is TGTGCCAGTAGTATTTTAGGCTCTAATGAGCAGTTCTTC. Translated: CASSILGSNEQFF.